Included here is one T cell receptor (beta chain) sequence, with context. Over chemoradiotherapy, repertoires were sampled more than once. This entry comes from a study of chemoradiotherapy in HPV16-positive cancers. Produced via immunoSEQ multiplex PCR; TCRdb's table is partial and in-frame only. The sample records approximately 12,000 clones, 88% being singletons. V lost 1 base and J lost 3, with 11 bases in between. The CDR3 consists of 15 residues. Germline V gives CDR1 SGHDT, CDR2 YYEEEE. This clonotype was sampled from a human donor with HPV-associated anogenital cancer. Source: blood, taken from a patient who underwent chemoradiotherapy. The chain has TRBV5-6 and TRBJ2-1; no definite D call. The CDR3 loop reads CASSLSRLVYNEQFF. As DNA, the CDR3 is TGTGCCAGCAGCTTGAGTCGGCTGGTCTACAATGAGCAGTTCTTC. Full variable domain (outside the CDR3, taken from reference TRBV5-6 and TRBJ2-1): DAGVTQSPTHLIKTRGQQVTLRCSPKSGHDTVSWYQQALGQGPQFIFQYYEEEERQRGNFPDRFSGHQFPNYSSELNVNALLLGDSALYLCASSLSRLVYNEQFFGPGTRLTVL.